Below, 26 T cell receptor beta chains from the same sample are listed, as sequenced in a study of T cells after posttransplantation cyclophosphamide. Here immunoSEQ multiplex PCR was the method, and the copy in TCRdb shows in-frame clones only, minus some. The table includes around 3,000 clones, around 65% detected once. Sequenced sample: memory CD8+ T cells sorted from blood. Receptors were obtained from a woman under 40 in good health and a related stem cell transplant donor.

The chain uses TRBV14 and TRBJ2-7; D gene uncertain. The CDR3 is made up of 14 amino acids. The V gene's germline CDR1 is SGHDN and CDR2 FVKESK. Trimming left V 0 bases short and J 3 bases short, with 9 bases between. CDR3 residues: CASSQDALNYEQYF. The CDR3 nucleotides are TGTGCCAGCAGCCAAGATGCGCTCAACTACGAGCAGTACTTC.

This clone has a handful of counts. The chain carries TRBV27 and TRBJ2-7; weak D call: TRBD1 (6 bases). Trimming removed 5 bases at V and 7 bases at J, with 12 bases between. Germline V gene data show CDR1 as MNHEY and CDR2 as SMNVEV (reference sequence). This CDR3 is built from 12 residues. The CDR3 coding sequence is TGTGCCAGCAGTGGTCAGGGGCAGGAGCAGTACTTC. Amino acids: CASSGQGQEQYF.

CDR3 sequence reads: CASSQGGGGTGELFF. CDR3 DNA: TGCGCCAGCAGCCAAGGGGGGGGCGGCACCGGGGAGCTGTTTTTT. The rearrangement joins TRBV4-1 to TRBJ2-2; D perhaps matches TRBD2 (7 bases). Between the trimmed V and J ends, which lost 1 base and 4 bases, there was a span of 10 bases. The CDR3 runs 15 residues. Germline V lookup: CDR1 MGHRA, CDR2 YSYEKL.

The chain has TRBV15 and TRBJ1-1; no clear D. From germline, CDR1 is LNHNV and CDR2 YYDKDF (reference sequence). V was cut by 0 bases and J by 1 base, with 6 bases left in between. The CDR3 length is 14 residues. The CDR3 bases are TGTGCCACCAGCAGAGATCAGGAGAACACTGAAGCTTTCTTT. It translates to CATSRDQENTEAFF.

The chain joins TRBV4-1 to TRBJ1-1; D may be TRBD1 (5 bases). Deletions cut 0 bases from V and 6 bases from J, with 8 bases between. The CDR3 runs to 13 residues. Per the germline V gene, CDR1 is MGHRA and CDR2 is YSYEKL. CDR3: CASSQDSRAEAFF. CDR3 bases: TGCGCCAGCAGCCAAGATTCCAGGGCTGAAGCTTTCTTT.

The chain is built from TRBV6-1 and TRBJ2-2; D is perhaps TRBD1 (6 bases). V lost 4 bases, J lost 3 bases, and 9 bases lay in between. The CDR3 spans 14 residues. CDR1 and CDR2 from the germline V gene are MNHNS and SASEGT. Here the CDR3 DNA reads TGTGCCAGCAGTGTTTCAGGGGACACCGGGGAGCTGTTTTTT. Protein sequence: CASSVSGDTGELFF.

CDR3 nucleotides: TGTGCCAGCAGTTATTCCCCAGGGGGCCAGGAGACCCAGTACTTC. Protein sequence: CASSYSPGGQETQYF. The chain links TRBV6-5 to TRBJ2-5; 8 bases map to TRBD1. Germline trimming cut 3 bases from V and 5 bases from J; bases unmatched to any gene: 8. The CDR3 totals 15 residues. CDR1 is MNHEY, CDR2 SVGAGI, per germline.

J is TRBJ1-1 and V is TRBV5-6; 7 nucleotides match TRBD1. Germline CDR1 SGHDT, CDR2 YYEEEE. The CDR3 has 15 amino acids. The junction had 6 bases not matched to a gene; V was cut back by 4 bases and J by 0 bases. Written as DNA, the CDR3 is TGTGCCAGCAGCCCGGAAGGGGGCCTGAACACTGAAGCTTTCTTT. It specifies CASSPEGGLNTEAFF.

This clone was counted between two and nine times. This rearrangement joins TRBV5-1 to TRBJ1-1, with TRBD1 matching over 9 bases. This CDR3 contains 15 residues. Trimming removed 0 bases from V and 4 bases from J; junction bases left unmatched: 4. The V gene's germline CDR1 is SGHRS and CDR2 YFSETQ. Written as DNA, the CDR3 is TGCGCCAGCAGCTTGGAAGGGACAGGGACCACTGAAGCTTTCTTT. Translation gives CASSLEGTGTTEAFF. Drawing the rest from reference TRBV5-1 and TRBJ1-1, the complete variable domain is KAGVTQTPRYLIKTRGQQVTLSCSPISGHRSVSWYQQTPGQGLQFLFEYFSETQRNKGNFPGRFSGRQFSNSRSEMNVSTLELGDSALYLCASSLEGTGTTEAFFGQGTRLTVV.

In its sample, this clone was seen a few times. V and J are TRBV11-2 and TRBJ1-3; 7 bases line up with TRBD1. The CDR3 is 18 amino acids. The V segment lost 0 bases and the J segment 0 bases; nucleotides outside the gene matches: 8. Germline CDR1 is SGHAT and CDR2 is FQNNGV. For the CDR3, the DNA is TGTGCCAGCAGCTTAGATTCCAGCGGACAGGTCTCTGGAAACACCATATATTTT. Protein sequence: CASSLDSSGQVSGNTIYF.

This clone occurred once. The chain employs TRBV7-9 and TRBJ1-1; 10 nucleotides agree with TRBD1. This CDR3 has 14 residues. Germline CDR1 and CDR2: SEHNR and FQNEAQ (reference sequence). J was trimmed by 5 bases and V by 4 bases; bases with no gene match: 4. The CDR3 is CASSSTGGATEAFF. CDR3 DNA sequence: TGTGCCAGCAGCTCGACAGGGGGCGCGACTGAAGCTTTCTTT.

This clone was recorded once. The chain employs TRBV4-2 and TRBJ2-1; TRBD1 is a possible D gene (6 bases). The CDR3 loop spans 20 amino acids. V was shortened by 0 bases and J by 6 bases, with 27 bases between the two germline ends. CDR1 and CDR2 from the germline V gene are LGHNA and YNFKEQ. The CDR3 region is CASSQDEADGFAGVINEQFF. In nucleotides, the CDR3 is TGTGCCAGCAGCCAAGATGAGGCGGACGGCTTTGCAGGGGTTATCAATGAGCAGTTCTTC.

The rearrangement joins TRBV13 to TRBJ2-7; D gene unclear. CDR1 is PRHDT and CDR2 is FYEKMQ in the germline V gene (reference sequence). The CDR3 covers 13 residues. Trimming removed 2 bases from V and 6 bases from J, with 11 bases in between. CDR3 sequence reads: CASSLHGVAEQYF. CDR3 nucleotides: TGTGCCAGCAGCTTACATGGAGTGGCCGAGCAGTACTTC.

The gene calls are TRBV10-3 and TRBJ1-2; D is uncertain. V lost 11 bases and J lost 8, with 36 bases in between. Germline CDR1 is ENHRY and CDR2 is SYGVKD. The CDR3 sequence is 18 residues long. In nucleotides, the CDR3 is TGTGCCGCGGTGGAGAGTACCAGCAGCCCCTCTTCCCTACTGGGCTACACCTTC. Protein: CAAVESTSSPSSLLGYTF.

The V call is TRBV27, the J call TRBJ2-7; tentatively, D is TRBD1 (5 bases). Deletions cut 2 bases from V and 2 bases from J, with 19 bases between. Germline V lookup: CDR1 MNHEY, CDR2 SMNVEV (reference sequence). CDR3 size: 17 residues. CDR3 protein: CASSLIIRAGIPYEQYF. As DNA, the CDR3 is TGTGCCAGCAGTTTAATAATAAGGGCAGGGATCCCCTACGAGCAGTACTTC.

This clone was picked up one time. CDR3 nucleotides: TGTGCCAGTAGTCCCAATGGGCTAGCGGGGCAAGAGACCCAGTACTTC. It specifies CASSPNGLAGQETQYF. The chain recombines TRBV19 with TRBJ2-5; 9 bases are shared with TRBD2. Germline V lookup: CDR1 LNHDA, CDR2 SQIVND (reference sequence). This CDR3 comprises 16 residues. The V gene end was trimmed by 5 bases and the J gene end by 2 bases; junction bases not matched to a gene: 9.

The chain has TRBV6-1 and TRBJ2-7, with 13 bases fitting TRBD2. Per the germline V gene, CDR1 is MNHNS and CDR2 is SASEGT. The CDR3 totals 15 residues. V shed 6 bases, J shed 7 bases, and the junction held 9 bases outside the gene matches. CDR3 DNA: TGTGCCAGCAGAACCGGACTAGCGGGGGCGGGGGAGCAGTACTTC. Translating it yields CASRTGLAGAGEQYF.

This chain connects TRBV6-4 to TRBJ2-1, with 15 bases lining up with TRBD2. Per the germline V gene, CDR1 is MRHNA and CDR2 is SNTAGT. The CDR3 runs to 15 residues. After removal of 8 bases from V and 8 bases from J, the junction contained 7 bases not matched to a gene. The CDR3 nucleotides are TGTGCCAGCGCCAGGACTAGCGGGGGGGCGGATGAGCAGTTCTTC. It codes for CASARTSGGADEQFF.

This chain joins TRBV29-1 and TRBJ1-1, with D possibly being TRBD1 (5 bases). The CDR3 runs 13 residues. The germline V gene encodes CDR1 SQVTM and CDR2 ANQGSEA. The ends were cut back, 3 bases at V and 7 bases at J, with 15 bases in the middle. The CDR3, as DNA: TGCAGCGTTGAGGGGGGACGAACTCTTGAAGCTTTCTTT. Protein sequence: CSVEGGRTLEAFF.

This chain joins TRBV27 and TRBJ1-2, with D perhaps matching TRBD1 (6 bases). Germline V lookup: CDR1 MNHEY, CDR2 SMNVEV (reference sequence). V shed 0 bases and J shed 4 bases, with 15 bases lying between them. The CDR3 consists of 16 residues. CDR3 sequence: CASSLSWTESFYGYTF. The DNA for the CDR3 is TGTGCCAGCAGTTTATCGTGGACAGAAAGTTTCTATGGCTACACCTTC.

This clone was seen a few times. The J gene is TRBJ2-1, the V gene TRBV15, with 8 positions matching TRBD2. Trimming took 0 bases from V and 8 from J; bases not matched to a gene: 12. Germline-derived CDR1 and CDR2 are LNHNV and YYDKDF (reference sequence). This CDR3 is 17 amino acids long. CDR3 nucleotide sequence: TGTGCCACCAGCAGAGATAGGGCCGGGGGGGGCCAATATGAGCAGTTCTTC. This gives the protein CATSRDRAGGGQYEQFF.

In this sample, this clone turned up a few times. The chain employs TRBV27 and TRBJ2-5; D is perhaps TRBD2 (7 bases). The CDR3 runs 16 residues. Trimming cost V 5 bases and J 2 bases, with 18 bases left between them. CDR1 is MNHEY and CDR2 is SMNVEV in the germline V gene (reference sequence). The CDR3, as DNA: TGTGCCAGCAGTACCCTACAGGGAGGGGTACAAGAGACCCAGTACTTC. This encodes CASSTLQGGVQETQYF.

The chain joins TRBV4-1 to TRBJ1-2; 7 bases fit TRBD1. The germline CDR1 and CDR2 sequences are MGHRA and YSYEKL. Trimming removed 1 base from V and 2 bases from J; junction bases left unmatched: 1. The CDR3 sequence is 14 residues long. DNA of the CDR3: TGCGCCAGCAGCCAAGGGACAGGAAACTATGGCTACACCTTC. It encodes CASSQGTGNYGYTF.

The chain's CDR3 is CASSQDSSGGSDTQYF. As DNA, the CDR3 is TGCGCCAGCAGCCAAGATAGTAGCGGGGGGTCAGATACGCAGTATTTT. The chain employs TRBV4-3 and TRBJ2-3; 10 bases fit TRBD2. V lost 0 bases, J lost 4 bases, and 4 bases stayed unmatched. There are 16 residues in the CDR3. Germline loops: CDR1 LGHNA, CDR2 YSLEER.

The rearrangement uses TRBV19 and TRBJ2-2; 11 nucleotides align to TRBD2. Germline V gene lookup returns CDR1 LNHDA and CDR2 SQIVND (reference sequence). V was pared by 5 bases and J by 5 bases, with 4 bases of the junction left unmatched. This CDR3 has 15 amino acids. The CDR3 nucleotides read TGTGCCAGTAGTTCACTAGCGGGGGAGACCGGGGAGCTGTTTTTT. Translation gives CASSSLAGETGELFF.

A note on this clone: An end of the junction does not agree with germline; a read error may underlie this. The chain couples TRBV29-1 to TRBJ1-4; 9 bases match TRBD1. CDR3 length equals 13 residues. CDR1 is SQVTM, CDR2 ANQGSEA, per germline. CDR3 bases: TGCAGCGCTGAACAGGGGGCGGAAGAAAAACTGTTTTTT. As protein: CSAEQGAEEKLFF.